This entry features one TCR beta chain sequence. Its antigen is currently unknown. These data are taken from a study of cytomegalovirus exposure and HLA in healthy donors. The study, taken as a whole, reports: Reports showed the classifier diagnosing cytomegalovirus status with high specificity and sensitivity.

The CDR3 is made up of 11 amino acids. Germline loops: CDR1 LGHNT, CDR2 FRNRAP. V was shortened by 6 bases and J by 4 bases, with 7 bases between the two germline ends. This table comes from immunoSEQ multiplex PCR, and its TCRdb copy is limited to in-frame clones, with some not included. The data hold approximately 59,000 clones, with around 93% observed a single time. Input material: PBMCs. This TCR derives from a young woman in good health and CMV-seropositive. The chain joins TRBV12-5 to TRBJ2-7; D not resolved. The CDR3 coding sequence is TGTGCTAGTGGCTCCTTGTACGAGCAGTACTTC. Protein: CASGSLYEQYF.